The T cell receptor beta chain described here comes from a study of glioma-infiltrating T cells after dendritic cell vaccination. In germline, CDR1 is SGHTA, CDR2 FQGTGA. Trimming removed 5 bases at V and 1 base at J, with 14 bases between. The CDR3 contains 15 residues. Only in-frame clones appear in the TCRdb table, and some are missing; sequencing was by immunoSEQ multiplex PCR. The sample has fewer than 100,000 clones; approximately 84% are singletons. Selection required adequate fresh-frozen tumor tissue plus more than two years' survival data. The J gene is TRBJ1-1, the V gene TRBV7-3, with TRBD1 as a possible D gene (5 bases). The sample here was blood, taken before dendritic cell vaccination. The sequence derives from a human donor with glioblastoma. Written as DNA, the CDR3 is TGTGCCAGCAGCCGACTGCCAGGGTCGAACACTGAAGCTTTCTTT. Translated: CASSRLPGSNTEAFF. Complete variable domain (other parts from reference TRBV7-3 and TRBJ1-1): GAGVSQTPSNKVTEKGKYVELRCDPISGHTALYWYRQSLGQGPEFLIYFQGTGAADDSGLPNDRFFAVRPEGSVSTLKIQRTERGDSAVYLCASSRLPGSNTEAFFGQGTRLTVV.